This TCR beta chain was captured by sequencing in a study of T cells after yellow fever vaccination (dated by TCRdb to the late 2010s). Regarding the complete study: Libraries from fractions with low cell numbers were prepared with the SMART-Seq v4 Ultra Low Input RNA kit. To follow T-cell clones before and after primary and booster YFV17D yellow fever vaccination, bulk TCR alpha and beta repertoires were sequenced over time. The cohort comprised two healthy male donors, one aged 18 to 30 and one aged 30 to 40 years. Blood was collected at multiple timepoints before and after primary and secondary immunization, and bulk PBMC replicates and cell subsets were isolated. Study-wide conclusions, independent of this receptor: FACS-sorted repertoires could contain abundant contaminating clonotypes from the bulk population, so computational filtering was required. A small fraction of clonotypes showed up in both the CD4 and CD8 compartments, probably as a result of convergent recombination. Compared with the primary T-cell response, the secondary T-cell response was faster but weaker, reaching its peak on day 5 rather than on day 15. Most clones expanded after primary vaccination (about 95% of CD4 and 88% of CD8) were re-detected after the booster, suggesting that broad memory maintenance occurred. Because the study included only two donors, the extent to which the findings can be generalized is limited.

This clonotype has a count of ten or more. Its binding antigen is unknown. Within one base of it there is no much larger clone, and no base qualities were kept. TCR cDNA was synthesized by 5'RACE template switching, through which a universal primer site and unique molecular identifiers were introduced. Priming of cDNA synthesis was performed from both the TCR alpha and TCR beta constant segments. Libraries were amplified in two PCR steps, with sample barcodes and sequencing adapters added in the second step. Sequencing of libraries was done on Illumina HiSeq 2500 (2x100 bp) or NovaSeq (2x150 bp). Per the authors' processing: Demultiplexing of reads and collapsing into UMI consensus sequences were performed with MIGEC, and V(D)J alignment was carried out with MiXCR. Vaccine-responding clonotypes were defined with edgeR using replicate PBMC samples, requiring FDR below 0.01 and a log2 fold change above 5 up to day 15. CD4 or CD8 identity was assigned to each bulk clonotype according to whether the clonotype was present at higher abundance in the sequenced CD4 repertoire or the sequenced CD8 repertoire. The raw public reads went through TCRdb reprocessing: fastp at Q25, MiXCR clone calling, in-frame beta chains kept. Every distinct CDR3 protein forms one entry, paired with its most common genes and DNA. TCRdb's processing, not the study's, gives the V and J calls here. The sample data list 150,000 or so distinct CDR3 sequences, and less than 8.5% of these were observed just once. 0.55% to 0.7% of the sample comes from the top ten.

From the cysteine up to the phenylalanine, the CDR3 has a length of 15 residues. Only CDR3 DNA remains: 45 bases, in frame from the first base. V sheds 4 bases and J sheds 9 bases, leaving 20 bases between their ends. According to the germline V gene, CDR1 reads SGHRS and CDR2 reads YFSETQ. The treatment or condition label for this specimen denotes: live attenuated yellow fever vaccine strain. A standard Ficoll-Paque protocol was used to isolate PBMCs from peripheral blood. Dynabeads CD4 and CD8 positive selection kits were used to isolate CD4 and CD8 T-cell fractions. TriZol was used to extract RNA from bulk PBMCs, CD4 and CD8 fractions, and dextramer-positive and dextramer-negative fractions.

The sequencing used CD4+ T cells sorted from PBMCs, collected 10 days after the yellow fever booster vaccination. This receptor was taken from a man between 25 and 39 years old who received the YFV17D yellow fever vaccine. The chain employs TRBV5-1 and TRBJ2-1; the D gene is perhaps TRBD1, from 5 matching bases. For the CDR3, the sequence is CASSLTQGYSIEQFF. The DNA reads TGCGCCAGCAGCCTTACTCAGGGTTACTCGATTGAGCAGTTCTTC. Here the CDR3 is joined to the reference TRBV5-1 and TRBJ2-1 genes, and the full variable domain is: KAGVTQTPRYLIKTRGQQVTLSCSPISGHRSVSWYQQTPGQGLQFLFEYFSETQRNKGNFPGRFSGRQFSNSRSEMNVSTLELGDSALYLCASSLTQGYSIEQFFGPGTRLTVL.